What follows is one TCR beta chain and its context. Those who participated ranged in age from roughly 18 to 89 years and resided in approximately 26 US areas. The study assigned cohorts using participant-reported clinical history. The data were produced by immunoSEQ multiplex PCR, yet TCRdb's version contains in-frame clones alone and is incomplete. The table has approximately 200,000 clones, more than 70% seen once. This entry comes from a study of blood T cell repertoires in COVID-19. Whole-study context: From T cells, B-cell-depleted T cells, or PBMCs came the material, which was cDNA or gDNA.

V was trimmed by 7 bases and J by 7 bases, leaving 13 bases between them. This CDR3 contains 11 residues. Germline assignment: CDR1 DFQATT and CDR2 SNEGSKA (reference sequence). The sample was PBMCs or T cells enriched from blood (not recorded which). The chain employs TRBV20-1 and TRBJ2-5, with D possibly TRBD2 on 6 matching bases. This sequence was found in a middle-aged woman with acute COVID-19. CDR3 in amino acids: CSGHRERTQYF. The CDR3 region has the DNA TGCAGTGGTCACCGGGAGAGGACCCAGTACTTC.